Listed here is a single T cell receptor (beta chain). V was pared by 6 bases and J by 8 bases, with 9 bases of the junction left unmatched. Germline CDR1 is KGHDR and CDR2 is SFDVKD. This CDR3 has 15 residues. The assay was immunoSEQ multiplex PCR, and TCRdb's table has in-frame clones only and misses some. The sample has 73,000 or so clones, 86% seen once. This sample was taken from a study of blood T cell repertoires in COVID-19. Study-level background: Nucleic acid was either cDNA or gDNA, and it came from T cells, B-cell-depleted T cells, or PBMCs.

V usage is TRBV24-1 and J usage is TRBJ2-1; 10 positions match TRBD1. The sequencing sample was made of peripheral blood. The TCR was taken from a man in his thirties or forties with acute or convalescent COVID-19. CDR3 protein: CATSTWTGGVDEQFF. The CDR3 region has the DNA TGTGCCACCAGTACGTGGACAGGGGGGGTGGATGAGCAGTTCTTC.